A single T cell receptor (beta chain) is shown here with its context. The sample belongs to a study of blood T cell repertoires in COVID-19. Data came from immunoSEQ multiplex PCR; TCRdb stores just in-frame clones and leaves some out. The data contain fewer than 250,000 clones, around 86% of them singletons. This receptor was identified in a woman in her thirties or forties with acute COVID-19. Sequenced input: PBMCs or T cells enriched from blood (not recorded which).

Here the CDR3 DNA reads TGTGCCACCCGATTTCAGGGGAGCCCTGGAAACACCATATATTTT. Amino acids: CATRFQGSPGNTIYF. The chain has TRBV19 and TRBJ1-3; maybe TRBD1 (6 bases). CDR1 is LNHDA, CDR2 SQIVND, per germline (reference sequence). This CDR3 spans 15 amino acids. V lost 10 bases and J lost 2, with 18 bases in between.